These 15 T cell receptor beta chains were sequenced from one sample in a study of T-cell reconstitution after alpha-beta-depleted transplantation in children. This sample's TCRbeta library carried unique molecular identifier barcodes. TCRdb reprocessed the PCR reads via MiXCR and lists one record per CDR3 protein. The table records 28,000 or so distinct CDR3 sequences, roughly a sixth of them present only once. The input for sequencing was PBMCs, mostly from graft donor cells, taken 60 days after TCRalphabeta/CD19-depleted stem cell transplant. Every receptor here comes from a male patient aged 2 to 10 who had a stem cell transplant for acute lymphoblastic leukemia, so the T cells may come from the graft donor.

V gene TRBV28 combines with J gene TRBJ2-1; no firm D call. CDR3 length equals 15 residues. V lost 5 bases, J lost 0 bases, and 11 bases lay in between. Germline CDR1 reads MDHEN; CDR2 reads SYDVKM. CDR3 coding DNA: TGTGCCAGCAGTAGATACACCAGCTCCTACAATGAGCAGTTCTTC. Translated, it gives CASSRYTSSYNEQFF.

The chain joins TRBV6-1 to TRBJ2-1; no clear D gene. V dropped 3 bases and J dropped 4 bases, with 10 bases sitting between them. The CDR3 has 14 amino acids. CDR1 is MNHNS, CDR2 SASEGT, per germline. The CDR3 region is CASSEPALYNEQFF. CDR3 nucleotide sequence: TGTGCCAGCAGTGAGCCAGCATTATACAATGAGCAGTTCTTC.

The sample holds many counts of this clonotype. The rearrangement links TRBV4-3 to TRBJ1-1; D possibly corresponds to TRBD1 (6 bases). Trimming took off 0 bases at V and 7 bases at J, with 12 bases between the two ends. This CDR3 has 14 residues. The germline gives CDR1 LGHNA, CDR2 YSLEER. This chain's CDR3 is CASSQDRGRVEAFF. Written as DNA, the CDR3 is TGCGCCAGCAGCCAAGATCGGGGGCGCGTTGAAGCTTTCTTT.

In DNA form, the CDR3 reads TGTGCCAGCAGCCAAGACACTGTCGGGGAGACTGAAGCTTTCTTT. This encodes CASSQDTVGETEAFF. This chain uses TRBV4-2 with TRBJ1-1; D uncertain. The CDR3 sequence is 15 residues long. Looked up from germline, CDR1 is LGHNA and CDR2 is YNFKEQ. V dropped 0 bases and J dropped 5 bases, with 13 bases sitting between them.

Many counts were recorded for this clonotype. CDR3 sequence reads: CASSQEIGTGGTEAFF. CDR3 DNA sequence: TGTGCCAGCAGCCAAGAGATAGGGACAGGGGGCACTGAAGCTTTCTTT. The chain combines TRBV4-2 with TRBJ1-1; 11 positions agree with TRBD1. The CDR3 contains 16 residues. Trimming took 0 bases from V and 4 from J; bases not matched to a gene: 4. Germline V CDR1 and CDR2: LGHNA, YNFKEQ.

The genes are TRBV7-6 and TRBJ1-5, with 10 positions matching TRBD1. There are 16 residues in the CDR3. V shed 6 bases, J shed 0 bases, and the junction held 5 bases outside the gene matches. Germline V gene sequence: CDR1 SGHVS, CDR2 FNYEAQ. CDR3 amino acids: CASSRDRGYSNQPQHF. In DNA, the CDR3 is TGTGCCAGCAGTCGGGACAGGGGCTATAGCAATCAGCCCCAGCATTTT. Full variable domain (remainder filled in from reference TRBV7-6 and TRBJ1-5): GAGVSQSPRYKVTKRGQDVALRCDPISGHVSLYWYRQALGQGPEFLTYFNYEAQQDKSGLPNDRFSAERPEGSISTLTIQRTEQRDSAMYRCASSRDRGYSNQPQHFGDGTRLSIL.

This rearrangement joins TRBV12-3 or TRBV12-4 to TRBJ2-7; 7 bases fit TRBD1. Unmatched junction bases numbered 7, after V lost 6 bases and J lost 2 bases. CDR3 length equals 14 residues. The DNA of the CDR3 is TGTGCCAGCAGCCCCCAGGGGGTGACCTACGAGCAGTACTTC. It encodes CASSPQGVTYEQYF.

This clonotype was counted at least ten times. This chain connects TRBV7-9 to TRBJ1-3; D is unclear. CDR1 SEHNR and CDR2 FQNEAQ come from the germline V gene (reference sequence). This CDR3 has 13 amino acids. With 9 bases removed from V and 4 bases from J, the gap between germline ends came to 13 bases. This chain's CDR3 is CASLEEFGNTIYF. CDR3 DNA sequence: TGTGCCAGTCTTGAGGAATTCGGAAACACCATATATTTT.

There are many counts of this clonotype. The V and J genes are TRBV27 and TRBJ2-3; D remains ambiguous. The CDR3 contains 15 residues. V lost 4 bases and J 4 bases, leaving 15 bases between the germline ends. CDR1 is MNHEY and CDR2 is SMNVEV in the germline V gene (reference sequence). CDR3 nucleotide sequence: TGTGCCAGCAGTTCCCCGGTTCGGGCCGCAGATACGCAGTATTTT. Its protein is CASSSPVRAADTQYF.

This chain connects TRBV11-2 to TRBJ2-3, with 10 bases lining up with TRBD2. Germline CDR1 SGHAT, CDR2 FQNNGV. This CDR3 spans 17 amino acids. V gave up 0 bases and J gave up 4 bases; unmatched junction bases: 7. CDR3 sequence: CASSLDPSGSVSDTQYF. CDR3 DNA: TGTGCCAGCAGCTTAGACCCTAGCGGGAGTGTTTCAGATACGCAGTATTTT.

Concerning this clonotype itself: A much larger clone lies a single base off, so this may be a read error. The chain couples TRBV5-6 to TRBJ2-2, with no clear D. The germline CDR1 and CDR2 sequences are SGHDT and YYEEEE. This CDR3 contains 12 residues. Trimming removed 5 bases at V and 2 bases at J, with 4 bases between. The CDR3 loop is CASRSNTGELFF. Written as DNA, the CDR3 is TGTGCCAGCAGGTCCAACACCGGGGAGCTGTTTTTT.

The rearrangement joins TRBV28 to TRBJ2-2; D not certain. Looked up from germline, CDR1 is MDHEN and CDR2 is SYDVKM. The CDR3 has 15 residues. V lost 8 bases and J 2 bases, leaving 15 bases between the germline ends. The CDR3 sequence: CASGSRTANTGELFF. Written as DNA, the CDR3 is TGTGCCAGCGGTTCCCGGACGGCAAACACCGGGGAGCTGTTTTTT.

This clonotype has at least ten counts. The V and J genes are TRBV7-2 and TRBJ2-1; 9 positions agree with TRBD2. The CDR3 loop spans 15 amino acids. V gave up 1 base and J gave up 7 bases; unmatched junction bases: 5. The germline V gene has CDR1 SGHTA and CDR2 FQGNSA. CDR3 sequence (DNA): TGTGCCAGCAGCTTAGAGCGGGGGGCTGGGAATGAGCAGTTCTTC. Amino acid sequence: CASSLERGAGNEQFF.

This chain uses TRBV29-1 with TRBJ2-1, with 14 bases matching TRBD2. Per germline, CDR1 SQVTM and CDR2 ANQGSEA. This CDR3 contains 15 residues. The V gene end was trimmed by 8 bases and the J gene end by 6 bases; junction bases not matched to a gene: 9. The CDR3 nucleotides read TGCAGCTTCGACCCCGGGACTAGCGGGGGCAATGAGCAGTTCTTC. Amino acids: CSFDPGTSGGNEQFF.

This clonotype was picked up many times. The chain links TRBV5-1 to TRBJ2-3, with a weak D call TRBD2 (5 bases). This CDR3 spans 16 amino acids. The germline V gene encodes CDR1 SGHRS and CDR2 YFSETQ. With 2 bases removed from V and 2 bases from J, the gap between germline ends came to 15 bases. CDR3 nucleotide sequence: TGCGCCAGCAGCTTACTTCCCCCCGGGGACACAGATACGCAGTATTTT. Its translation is CASSLLPPGDTDTQYF. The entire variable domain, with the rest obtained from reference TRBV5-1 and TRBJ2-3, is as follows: KAGVTQTPRYLIKTRGQQVTLSCSPISGHRSVSWYQQTPGQGLQFLFEYFSETQRNKGNFPGRFSGRQFSNSRSEMNVSTLELGDSALYLCASSLLPPGDTDTQYFGPGTRLTVL.